This TCR beta chain comes out of a study of T cell repertoires in cytomegalovirus infection. TCRdb reprocessed the reads via MiXCR and lists one record per CDR3 protein. The sample has about 200,000 distinct CDR3 sequences; 8% to 10% are singletons. Study results and caveats: It was HLA-C-restricted CMV-specific TCR beta clonotypes that dominated the response ex vivo.

This clonotype occurred many times. Its antigen is not known. CDR1 is SGHVS and CDR2 is FQNEAQ in the germline V gene. The CDR3 contains 15 residues. V lost 4 bases and J lost 0; bases outside the gene matches: 5. The sequence came from a human donor in good health (CMV status not recorded). Some clones in this sample may be carry-over from other donors' samples. The sample comprised PBMCs. This chain links TRBV7-8 with TRBJ2-7, with 8 bases fitting TRBD1. This CDR3 is CASSSGTGLSYEQYF. The CDR3 DNA is TGTGCCAGCAGCTCCGGGACAGGACTCTCCTACGAGCAGTACTTC.